A single sample is the source of the 12 T cell receptor beta chains below, sequenced in a study of identifying expanded T cells in peripheral blood. The assay was immunoSEQ multiplex PCR, and TCRdb's table has in-frame clones only and misses some. The profile shows approximately 91,000 clones, approximately 88% of them singletons. Sequencing input: blood. The receptors originated from a person aged 18 to 75 in good health.

The chain uses TRBV5-1 and TRBJ1-1, with D possibly matching TRBD1 (6 bases). Germline values: CDR1 SGHRS, CDR2 YFSETQ. The CDR3 length is 15 residues. Trimming stripped 4 bases from V and 2 bases from J, with 15 bases between. CDR3 sequence: CASSPEGRGNTEAFF. DNA for the CDR3: TGCGCCAGCAGCCCGGAAGGCAGGGGAAACACTGAAGCTTTCTTT.

The chain combines TRBV25-1 with TRBJ1-1; 8 bases map to TRBD1. Per germline, CDR1 MGHDK and CDR2 SYGVNS. The CDR3 is 15 residues long. With 5 bases clipped from V and 0 bases from J, the junction kept 5 bases outside the gene matches. CDR3 DNA sequence: TGTGCCAGCAGTTTGCCGGGACAGGTGAACACTGAAGCTTTCTTT. Protein sequence: CASSLPGQVNTEAFF.

The chain's CDR3 is CASSPAGQSYNEQFF. In DNA, the CDR3 is TGCGCCAGCAGCCCGGCGGGACAGAGTTACAATGAGCAGTTCTTC. The V gene is TRBV5-1, the J gene TRBJ2-1; D is perhaps TRBD1 (7 bases). The CDR3 totals 15 residues. Trimming cost V 4 bases and J 4 bases, with 15 bases left between them. Germline lookup yields CDR1 SGHRS and CDR2 YFSETQ.

The rearrangement joins TRBV5-5 to TRBJ2-7; unclear D gene. Per the germline V gene, CDR1 is SGHKS and CDR2 is YYEKEE (reference sequence). CDR3 length equals 12 residues. Trimming pared 2 bases from V and 1 base from J, leaving 4 bases between. CDR3 amino acids: CASSFHSYEQYF. CDR3 coding DNA: TGTGCCAGCAGCTTTCATTCCTACGAGCAGTACTTC.

About this clone itself: This sample also contains other DNA sequences that code for the same CDR3. V gene TRBV6-1 combines with J gene TRBJ2-3; TRBD1 matches 7 bases. CDR3 length: 15 residues. Trimming at V came to 1 base and at J to 6 bases, leaving 7 bases not matched to a gene. Germline CDR1 and CDR2: MNHNS and SASEGT. The CDR3 reads CASSEGAGGRDTQYF. CDR3 DNA sequence: TGTGCCAGCAGTGAAGGGGCAGGGGGTAGGGATACGCAGTATTTT.

This chain links TRBV7-9 with TRBJ1-5; no definite D call. The germline V gene encodes CDR1 SEHNR and CDR2 FQNEAQ (reference sequence). Trimming stripped 6 bases from V and 2 bases from J, with 5 bases between. The CDR3 has 12 amino acids. The CDR3 DNA is TGTGCCAGCAGTCGGGGCAATCAGCCCCAGCATTTT. Translated, it gives CASSRGNQPQHF.

This clone came up a few times. This chain links TRBV6-4 with TRBJ2-3, with 8 bases lining up with TRBD1. Germline V CDR1 and CDR2: MRHNA, SNTAGT. V lost 6 bases and J lost 6; bases outside the gene matches: 11. The CDR3 length is 15 residues. The CDR3 spells CASSFLPGQEDTQYF. Written as DNA, the CDR3 is TGTGCCAGCAGCTTTTTACCGGGACAGGAGGATACGCAGTATTTT.

In this sample, this clone turned up once. The chain is built from TRBV2 and TRBJ1-5; 9 nucleotides line up with TRBD1. Looked up from germline, CDR1 is SNHLY and CDR2 is FYNNEI. CDR3 length: 18 amino acids. V trimming: 6 bases; J trimming: 0 bases; junction bases outside the gene matches: 12. CDR3 amino acids: CASREVGTGIYSNQPQHF. The CDR3 DNA is TGTGCCAGCAGGGAGGTCGGGACAGGGATCTATAGCAATCAGCCCCAGCATTTT.

The sample holds one count of this clone. CDR3 coding DNA: TGTGCCAGCAGCACACAACTAGCGGCGGATGAGCAGTTCTTC. Its translation is CASSTQLAADEQFF. The rearrangement joins TRBV5-4 to TRBJ2-1; 8 bases fit TRBD2. The V and J ends lost 4 bases and 8 bases, in that order; junction bases with no gene match: 8. This CDR3 has 14 amino acids. Germline CDR1 SGHNT, CDR2 YYREEE (reference sequence).

This clone was found once. The rearrangement links TRBV2 to TRBJ1-4, with D hard to call. CDR3 length: 15 amino acids. Trimming left V 5 bases short and J 0 bases short, with 10 bases between. Germline assignment: CDR1 SNHLY and CDR2 FYNNEI. Written as DNA, the CDR3 is TGTGCCAGCAGTCTTAATGACGCAACTAATGAAAAACTGTTTTTT. It translates to CASSLNDATNEKLFF.

J is TRBJ2-7 and V is TRBV9; D remains ambiguous. Germline assignment: CDR1 SGDLS and CDR2 YYNGEE. Deletions cut 0 bases from V and 0 bases from J, with 7 bases between. The CDR3 consists of 14 residues. The CDR3 is CASSVDVSSYEQYF. DNA of the CDR3: TGTGCCAGCAGCGTAGATGTCAGCTCCTACGAGCAGTACTTC.

This rearrangement joins TRBV7-9 to TRBJ1-4; D ambiguous. CDR3 size: 14 residues. Per the germline V gene, CDR1 is SEHNR and CDR2 is FQNEAQ (reference sequence). Trimming pared 4 bases from V and 8 bases from J, leaving 14 bases between. The DNA of the CDR3 is TGTGCCAGCAGCTCCCCAGTCGCGGAAGAAAAACTGTTTTTT. Encoded protein: CASSSPVAEEKLFF.